These 22 T cell receptor beta chains were all obtained from the same sample, sequenced in a study of shared clonotypes between healthy human individuals. Method: immunoSEQ multiplex PCR; TCRdb's copy keeps in-frame clones and lacks some. The repertoire holds about 1.5 million clones, with around 98% as singletons. The sequencing input was naive CD4+ T cells sorted from blood. As to subset: CD45RA+ positively selected. Every receptor here comes from a man aged 30-40 years in good health.

The V call is TRBV2, the J call TRBJ1-1, with TRBD1 as a possible D gene (6 bases). In germline, CDR1 is SNHLY, CDR2 FYNNEI. CDR3 length: 21 amino acids. Between the trimmed V and J ends, which lost 0 bases and 4 bases, there was a span of 30 bases. The CDR3 nucleotides read TGTGCCAGCAGTGAAGCGGGCTCCTTGTGGGGGGCGGTAAAAGCAACCACTGAAGCTTTCTTT. This gives the protein CASSEAGSLWGAVKATTEAFF.

The V and J genes are TRBV29-1 and TRBJ2-5; possibly TRBD1 for D (6 bases). In germline, CDR1 is SQVTM, CDR2 ANQGSEA. The CDR3 is 14 residues long. V gave up 4 bases and J gave up 4 bases, with 16 bases separating them. The CDR3 reads CSVGDRRLGETQYF. The CDR3, as DNA: TGCAGCGTTGGAGACAGGCGCTTAGGAGAGACCCAGTACTTC.

The chain has TRBV6-5 and TRBJ2-2; D gene uncertain. CDR1 is MNHEY, CDR2 SVGAGI, per germline. Trimming stripped 2 bases from V and 1 base from J, with 8 bases between. The length of the CDR3 is 15 residues. CDR3 DNA sequence: TGTGCCAGCAGTTACCTATTTCGGAACACCGGGGAGCTGTTTTTT. Translation gives CASSYLFRNTGELFF.

The V call is TRBV11-2, the J call TRBJ1-1; perhaps TRBD1 as D (6 bases). Germline CDR1 SGHAT, CDR2 FQNNGV. Trimming took off 1 base at V and 0 bases at J, with 9 bases between the two ends. This CDR3 is built from 15 residues. This CDR3 reads CASSLVRGMNTEAFF. Written as DNA, the CDR3 is TGTGCCAGCAGCTTAGTTAGGGGGATGAACACTGAAGCTTTCTTT.

This sequence joins TRBV11-2 and TRBJ2-1; weak D call: TRBD1 (6 bases). The germline V gene has CDR1 SGHAT and CDR2 FQNNGV. The CDR3 has 15 residues. Trimming removed 5 bases from V and 3 bases from J, with 14 bases in between. CDR3 bases: TGTGCCAGCAGCCCTTCACAGGGTTACTACAATGAGCAGTTCTTC. This sequence encodes CASSPSQGYYNEQFF.

J is TRBJ2-7 and V is TRBV27; 7 nucleotides align to TRBD2. V lost 6 bases, J lost 4 bases, and 21 bases stayed unmatched. The CDR3 is 18 residues long. The germline gives CDR1 MNHEY, CDR2 SMNVEV (reference sequence). The CDR3 nucleotides read TGTGCCAGCAGATCAGGTGACGCATCTCTGCGGGAGTTTTACGAGCAGTACTTC. Encoded protein: CASRSGDASLREFYEQYF.

V and J are TRBV28 and TRBJ2-4, with D tentatively TRBD1 (7 bases). The V end lost 4 bases, the J end lost 8 bases, and 18 bases lay between the germline ends. CDR3 size: 15 residues. From germline, CDR1 is MDHEN and CDR2 SYDVKM. CDR3 protein: CASSSPGGSADIQYF. The CDR3, as DNA: TGTGCCAGCAGTTCCCCAGGGGGGAGCGCGGACATTCAGTACTTC.

The V call is TRBV4-1, the J call TRBJ2-7, with TRBD1 as a possible D gene (6 bases). Germline V CDR1 and CDR2: MGHRA, YSYEKL. Between the trimmed V and J ends, which lost 2 bases and 5 bases, there was a span of 16 bases. The length of the CDR3 is 15 residues. For the CDR3, the DNA is TGCGCCAGCAGCCAATCCGACAGGTCTAGTCACGAGCAGTACTTC. The encoded protein is CASSQSDRSSHEQYF.

This chain uses TRBV7-9 with TRBJ2-1; D gene unclear. The V end lost 3 bases, the J end lost 8 bases, and 14 bases lay between the germline ends. The length of the CDR3 is 14 residues. From germline, CDR1 is SEHNR and CDR2 FQNEAQ (reference sequence). In DNA form, the CDR3 reads TGTGCCAGCAGCTTTATTGGGGTGAAGCATGAGCAGTTCTTC. It encodes CASSFIGVKHEQFF.

The V gene is TRBV7-2, the J gene TRBJ2-1, with 9 bases fitting TRBD2. The CDR3 runs 16 residues. V gave up 1 base and J gave up 7 bases; unmatched junction bases: 8. Germline V lookup: CDR1 SGHTA, CDR2 FQGNSA. CDR3 DNA sequence: TGTGCCAGCAGCTTAGAAGGTAGCGGGAGCAGGAATGAGCAGTTCTTC. Translated: CASSLEGSGSRNEQFF.

Remarks on this clone: At one end, the junction sequence differs from germline, possibly due to a read error. This chain joins TRBV28 and TRBJ2-2, with D perhaps matching TRBD1 (5 bases). The CDR3 has 16 residues. Looked up from germline, CDR1 is MDHEN and CDR2 is SYDVKM. The CDR3 region has the DNA TGTGCCAGCAGTTTACTCCCTCGACAGAACGCCGGGGAGCTGTTTTTT. It yields the protein CASSLLPRQNAGELFF.

The rearrangement links TRBV2 to TRBJ2-5; D is unclear. Germline V gene sequence: CDR1 SNHLY, CDR2 FYNNEI. V lost 7 bases and J lost 1, with 1 base in between. The CDR3 consists of 10 residues. CDR3 loop: CASTQETQYF. CDR3 nucleotide sequence: TGTGCCAGCACCCAAGAGACCCAGTACTTC. The entire variable domain, with the rest obtained from reference TRBV2 and TRBJ2-5, is as follows: EPEVTQTPSHQVTQMGQEVILRCVPISNHLYFYWYRQILGQKVEFLVSFYNNEISEKSEIFDDQFSVERPDGSNFTLKIRSTKLEDSAMYFCASTQETQYFGPGTRLLVL.

The J gene is TRBJ1-5, the V gene TRBV28; the D is unclear. The CDR3 is made up of 15 amino acids. From germline, CDR1 is MDHEN and CDR2 SYDVKM. Between the trimmed V and J ends, which lost 4 bases and 9 bases, there was a span of 19 bases. CDR3 bases: TGTGCCAGCAGTTCTGGGCTGCAGCGGGTGAGGCCCCAGCATTTT. Amino acids: CASSSGLQRVRPQHF. Variable domain in full (rest from reference TRBV28 and TRBJ1-5): DVKVTQSSRYLVKRTGEKVFLECVQDMDHENMFWYRQDPGLGLRLIYFSYDVKMKEKGDIPEGYSVSREKKERFSLILESASTNQTSMYLCASSSGLQRVRPQHFGDGTRLSIL.

The chain links TRBV2 to TRBJ1-5; the D gene is possibly TRBD1 (6 bases). Germline-derived CDR1 and CDR2 are SNHLY and FYNNEI. The CDR3 sequence is 15 residues long. V lost 6 bases to trimming and J lost 2 bases, with 14 bases between them. The CDR3 bases are TGTGCCAGCAGCCTGGACAGTGGGGGCAATCAGCCCCAGCATTTT. Translated: CASSLDSGGNQPQHF.

This clone was recorded only once. The genes are TRBV9 and TRBJ2-3; D ambiguous. The V end was cut by 4 bases, the J end by 2 bases, with 11 bases between. Per the germline V gene, CDR1 is SGDLS and CDR2 is YYNGEE. The CDR3 runs to 14 residues. The CDR3 bases are TGTGCCAGCAGCTTAGGTGCAGACACAGATACGCAGTATTTT. This gives the protein CASSLGADTDTQYF.

This chain's CDR3 is CASSQGSNQPQHF. The DNA for the CDR3 is TGTGCCTCGTCCCAGGGTAGCAATCAGCCCCAGCATTTT. The V gene is TRBV28, the J gene TRBJ1-5, with D tentatively TRBD1 (5 bases). The CDR3 consists of 13 residues. Germline values: CDR1 MDHEN, CDR2 SYDVKM. V dropped 11 bases and J dropped 0 bases, with 11 bases sitting between them.

This clone was found a few times. The chain couples TRBV7-9 to TRBJ2-6, with D possibly being TRBD1 (5 bases). The CDR3 sequence is 16 residues long. The V end was cut by 7 bases, the J end by 1 base, with 14 bases between. Germline V CDR1 and CDR2: SEHNR, FQNEAQ (reference sequence). The DNA for the CDR3 is TGTGCCAGCACCTTCGGACCAGGGTCTGGGGCCAACGTCCTGACTTTC. Residues: CASTFGPGSGANVLTF.

The rearrangement uses TRBV11-2 and TRBJ2-2; D is uncertain. The CDR3 contains 12 residues. Germline-derived CDR1 and CDR2 are SGHAT and FQNNGV. With 8 bases removed from V and 4 bases from J, the gap between germline ends came to 8 bases. The CDR3 DNA reads as TGTGCCAGCCCCCAGGCCACCGGGGAGCTGTTTTTT. Encoded protein: CASPQATGELFF.

This chain uses TRBV18 with TRBJ2-7; 9 positions match TRBD1. The CDR3 consists of 16 residues. V gave up 4 bases and J gave up 4 bases; unmatched junction bases: 11. Germline CDR1 KGHSH, CDR2 LQKENI. CDR3: CASSLSPGQGRYEQYF. The CDR3 nucleotides are TGTGCCAGCTCACTTTCACCGGGACAGGGCAGGTACGAGCAGTACTTC.

This chain uses TRBV29-1 with TRBJ2-1, with no clear D. Trimming took off 5 bases at V and 6 bases at J, with 11 bases between the two ends. Looked up from germline, CDR1 is SQVTM and CDR2 is ANQGSEA. This CDR3 is 12 amino acids long. The DNA for the CDR3 is TGCAGCGTTCAGGTGGGGATCAATGAGCAGTTCTTC. Residues: CSVQVGINEQFF.

The rearrangement uses TRBV11-2 and TRBJ2-1; D call uncertain. CDR3 length: 15 amino acids. Germline V gene lookup returns CDR1 SGHAT and CDR2 FQNNGV. Trimming took 7 bases from V and 3 from J, leaving 16 bases between them. In DNA, the CDR3 is TGTGCCAGCAACCCTGGTGGGATTAACTACAATGAGCAGTTCTTC. This sequence encodes CASNPGGINYNEQFF.

The chain recombines TRBV2 with TRBJ2-3; 8 bases align to TRBD1. The CDR3 length is 15 residues. Trimming took 4 bases from V and 3 from J; bases not matched to a gene: 6. CDR1 SNHLY and CDR2 FYNNEI come from the germline V gene. The CDR3 DNA reads as TGTGCCAGCAGTGTCTCCGGACAGGGAACAGATACGCAGTATTTT. It specifies CASSVSGQGTDTQYF.